A selection of T cell receptor beta chains follows, all from one sample in a study of response to subunit inactivated influenza vaccine. TCRdb re-analysed the RT-PCR reads in MiXCR, keeping a single row per CDR3 protein. The data show roughly 190,000 distinct CDR3 sequences, around an eighth seen once. Specimen: CD8+ T cells sorted from PBMCs, collected 5 to 6 days after vaccination. These receptors all come from a middle-aged man who received an inactivated influenza vaccine. The CDR3 runs from the conserved cysteine through the conserved F or W. A D gene is named only where the DNA matches it firmly. Clone size is given for some rows only: seen once, a few or many times, or a class if the clone is expanded.

j_call clone_size v_call d_call cdr3_aa cdr3_nt
TRBJ1-1 many TRBV6-2/TRBV6-3 . CASRPWETNTEAFF TGTGCCAGCAGACCCTGGGAGACGAACACTGAAGCTTTCTTT
TRBJ2-3 . TRBV15 TRBD2 CATSATPGLADTQYF TGTGCCACCAGCGCTACTCCGGGACTAGCGGATACGCAGTATTTT
TRBJ2-5 few TRBV4-3 . CASSQDGGRETQYF TGCGCCAGCAGCCAAGATGGGGGGCGAGAGACCCAGTACTTC
TRBJ2-5 once TRBV15 TRBD2 CATSPTSGVETQYF TGTGCCACCAGTCCGACTAGCGGGGTCGAGACCCAGTACTTC
TRBJ2-5 . TRBV4-3 . CASSQVYGPEVTQYF TGCGCCAGCAGCCAAGTTTACGGGCCGGAGGTGACCCAGTACTTC
TRBJ2-1 many TRBV6-1 . CASSETLALGNEQFF TGTGCCAGCAGTGAAACACTAGCCCTAGGGAATGAGCAGTTCTTC
TRBJ2-7 few TRBV5-1 . CASTEGGGSYEQYF TGCGCCAGCACCGAGGGGGGAGGCTCCTACGAGCAGTACTTC
TRBJ2-7 many TRBV2 TRBD2 CASSDGLADYEQYF TGTGCCAGCAGTGACGGACTAGCGGACTACGAGCAGTACTTC
TRBJ2-3 many TRBV7-6 . CASSGLATSTDTQYF TGTGCCAGCAGCGGCCTAGCGACTAGCACAGATACGCAGTATTTT
TRBJ2-1 . TRBV14 TRBD2 CASSRLSGGLYNEQFF TGTGCCAGCAGCCGCCTATCGGGGGGGCTTTACAATGAGCAGTTCTTC
TRBJ2-3 once TRBV7-2 TRBD1 CASSRGTGRIDTQYF TGTGCCAGCAGCCGAGGGACAGGGCGAATAGATACGCAGTATTTT
TRBJ2-1 . TRBV28 . CASSFGSLYNEQFF TGTGCCAGCAGTTTCGGCAGTTTATACAATGAGCAGTTCTTC
TRBJ2-3 . TRBV10-2 TRBD1 CASSEGQGRSTDTQYF TGCGCCAGCAGTGAGGGACAGGGCAGAAGCACAGATACGCAGTATTTT
TRBJ2-5 many TRBV4-1 . CASSQDYQETQYF TGCGCCAGCAGCCAGGACTATCAAGAGACCCAGTACTTC
TRBJ2-3 few TRBV24-1 . CATSDPGLGDTQYF TGTGCCACCAGTGATCCCGGGCTGGGGGATACGCAGTATTTT
TRBJ2-5 . TRBV6-1 TRBD1 CASSQTGGLETQYF TGTGCCAGCAGCCAGACAGGGGGCCTGGAGACCCAGTACTTC
TRBJ2-3 few TRBV29-1 TRBD1 CSAGTGETDTQYF TGCAGCGCCGGGACAGGAGAAACAGATACGCAGTATTTT
TRBJ2-5 few TRBV10-3 TRBD2 CAISESGGLAETQYF TGTGCCATCAGTGAGTCGGGGGGACTAGCAGAGACCCAGTACTTC
TRBJ1-1 many TRBV2 TRBD1 CASSDGQGSYTEAFF TGTGCCAGCAGTGACGGACAGGGATCATACACTGAAGCTTTCTTT
TRBJ2-2 . TRBV25-1 . CASSELGGTGELFF TGTGCCAGCAGTGAATTGGGGGGCACCGGGGAGCTGTTTTTT
TRBJ2-3 many TRBV28 . CASTPRPGGTDTQYF TGTGCCAGCACTCCTCGGCCAGGGGGCACAGATACGCAGTATTTT
TRBJ2-7 few TRBV4-3 TRBD1 CASSQDWTGWRKQYF TGCGCCAGCAGCCAGGACTGGACAGGATGGCGTAAGCAGTACTTC
TRBJ2-6 once TRBV6-2/TRBV6-3 TRBD1 CASSLLSWTGGDGANVLTF TGTGCCAGCAGTCTCTTATCCTGGACAGGGGGTGACGGGGCCAACGTCCTGACTTTC
TRBJ2-1 few TRBV6-6 . CASSPPRYEQFF TGTGCCAGCAGTCCCCCGAGGTATGAGCAGTTCTTC
TRBJ2-2 . TRBV28 TRBD2 CAISLGREAEENTGELFF TGTGCCATCAGTTTAGGGAGGGAAGCGGAGGAAAACACCGGGGAGCTGTTTTTT
TRBJ2-3 few TRBV7-8 TRBD2 CASSSLAGGPTDTQYF TGTGCCAGCAGCTCACTAGCGGGGGGACCCACAGATACGCAGTATTTT
TRBJ2-3 . TRBV6-5 . CASSYHNTDTQYF TGTGCCAGCAGTTACCACAACACAGATACGCAGTATTTT
TRBJ2-1 few TRBV6-1 TRBD1 CASSRDRGEYNEQFF TGTGCCAGCAGTAGGGACAGGGGAGAATACAATGAGCAGTTCTTC
TRBJ2-1 few TRBV7-8 . CASTKGGAVTYNEQFF TGTGCCAGCACCAAAGGGGGGGCGGTTACCTACAATGAGCAGTTCTTC
TRBJ2-7 few TRBV29-1 TRBD2 CSVEGGYPYEQYF TGCAGCGTTGAGGGAGGGTATCCCTACGAGCAGTACTTC
TRBJ2-1 . TRBV5-6 . CASSGGPNEQFF TGTGCCAGCAGCGGAGGGCCCAATGAGCAGTTCTTC
TRBJ2-1 . TRBV16 TRBD1 CASSQSTGGAGNEQFF TGTGCCAGCAGCCAATCCACAGGGGGCGCCGGTAATGAGCAGTTCTTC
TRBJ2-1 few TRBV9 . CASSPVGWSSENNEQFF TGTGCCAGCAGCCCTGTTGGGTGGTCTTCCGAAAACAATGAGCAGTTCTTC